Below are 9 T cell receptor beta chains sequenced from a single sample in a study of radiotherapy plus CTLA-4 blockade in lung cancer. The table came from immunoSEQ multiplex PCR; TCRdb's copy has only in-frame clones and leaves some out. This table has about 94,000 clones, approximately 82% appearing once. The sequenced sample was peripheral blood, obtained from a patient treated with radiotherapy plus ipilimumab. These receptors were taken from a human donor with non-small cell lung cancer that progressed on radiotherapy plus ipilimumab.

The V gene is TRBV2, the J gene TRBJ2-2, with D tentatively TRBD2 (5 bases). Germline assignment: CDR1 SNHLY and CDR2 FYNNEI. CDR3 length equals 13 residues. V shed 6 bases and J shed 3 bases, with 8 bases lying between them. In DNA, the CDR3 is TGTGCCAGCAGGGACTTTCACACCGGGGAGCTGTTTTTT. This encodes CASRDFHTGELFF.

This chain connects TRBV2 to TRBJ2-2; no clear D gene. The ends were cut back, 3 bases at V and 7 bases at J, with 12 bases in the middle. This CDR3 comprises 14 residues. CDR1 and CDR2 from the germline V gene are SNHLY and FYNNEI. CDR3 in DNA: TGTGCCAGCAGTGATGGGCGGTTCGGCGGGGAGCTGTTTTTT. It encodes CASSDGRFGGELFF. The whole variable domain, filled in from reference TRBV2 and TRBJ2-2, reads EPEVTQTPSHQVTQMGQEVILRCVPISNHLYFYWYRQILGQKVEFLVSFYNNEISEKSEIFDDQFSVERPDGSNFTLKIRSTKLEDSAMYFCASSDGRFGGELFFGEGSRLTVL.

The CDR3 region has the DNA TGTGCCAGCAGTTTGAACTATGAAACAGATACGCAGTATTTT. This encodes CASSLNYETDTQYF. The chain carries TRBV27 and TRBJ2-3; D ambiguous. The CDR3 has 14 residues. Trimming stripped 3 bases from V and 3 bases from J, with 10 bases between. Germline V lookup: CDR1 MNHEY, CDR2 SMNVEV (reference sequence).

The chain links TRBV10-1 to TRBJ1-1, with D maybe TRBD1 (5 bases). Trimming shortened V by 5 bases and J by 6 bases, and 10 bases separated the two germline ends. Germline loops: CDR1 WNHNN, CDR2 SYGVQD (reference sequence). The CDR3 covers 12 residues. The DNA of the CDR3 is TGCGCCAGCAGTACGGGACGCGCTGAAGCTTTCTTT. Protein sequence: CASSTGRAEAFF.

This chain connects TRBV7-9 to TRBJ2-7, with D possibly TRBD2 on 6 matching bases. This CDR3 is built from 16 residues. Germline assignment: CDR1 SEHNR and CDR2 FQNEAQ (reference sequence). V lost 5 bases and J lost 3, with 20 bases in between. This CDR3 reads CASSPPGTGAHYEQYV. The CDR3 nucleotides are TGTGCCAGCAGCCCCCCGGGGACTGGGGCTCACTACGAGCAGTACGTC.

The chain joins TRBV7-3 to TRBJ1-1, with TRBD1 matching over 9 bases. Trimming took 6 bases from V and 4 from J; bases not matched to a gene: 6. The germline CDR1 and CDR2 sequences are SGHTA and FQGTGA. This CDR3 has 14 amino acids. The CDR3: CASSRTGDGTEAFF. The CDR3 DNA follows: TGTGCCAGCAGTCGGACAGGGGATGGCACTGAAGCTTTCTTT.

V usage is TRBV19 and J usage is TRBJ2-1, with TRBD2 matching 7 bases. The CDR3 contains 17 residues. Losses at the gene ends were 1 base for V and 7 bases for J; bases not matched to a gene: 13. The germline V gene encodes CDR1 LNHDA and CDR2 SQIVND (reference sequence). The DNA of the CDR3 is TGTGCCAGTAGTATAGGGAACCCGGGACTACTCCGAAATGAGCAGTTCTTC. Encoded protein: CASSIGNPGLLRNEQFF.

V is TRBV27 and J is TRBJ1-1, with D hard to call. The CDR3 spans 13 residues. V shed 2 bases and J shed 0 bases, with 4 bases lying between them. Germline V gives CDR1 MNHEY, CDR2 SMNVEV (reference sequence). The CDR3 nucleotides read TGTGCCAGCAGTTTAAGCTTGAACACTGAAGCTTTCTTT. Its protein is CASSLSLNTEAFF.

The chain joins TRBV28 to TRBJ1-2; 9 bases are shared with TRBD1. The CDR3 spans 17 residues. Per the germline V gene, CDR1 is MDHEN and CDR2 is SYDVKM. J gave up 6 bases and V 4 bases, and 15 bases lay outside the gene matches. The CDR3 DNA sequence: TGTGCCAGCAGTTCCTGGTCGGGACAGGGAGTTGGAAATGGCTACACCTTC. Translation gives CASSSWSGQGVGNGYTF.